The 10 T cell receptor beta chains given below trace back to one sample, sequenced in a study of synovial regulatory T cells in juvenile arthritis. The study, taken as a whole, reports: TCR diversity was lower in inflammation-associated blood Treg cells than in other blood Treg cells.

Libraries were prepared by immunoSEQ multiplex PCR; TCRdb keeps only in-frame clonotypes and omits some of them. Here the sample table reports about 990 clones. No antigen has been assigned to these receptors. Sequencing was done on a sample of Treg cells from blood. This sample's subset: HLA-DR+ inflammation-associated blood Treg cells. The receptors derive from a donor younger than 30 with juvenile idiopathic arthritis.

Measured by frequency, this clone is medium-sized. The J gene is TRBJ1-1, the V gene TRBV6-5. This CDR3 contains 14 residues. Only the protein is available. The germline V gene has CDR1 MNHEY and CDR2 SVGAGI. The CDR3 loop is CASSYSQGNTEAFF.

According to its frequency, this clone is medium-sized. The genes are TRBV5-1 and TRBJ2-5; TCRdb lists TRBD2, though no DNA is available to test this call. The CDR3 consists of 13 residues. The DNA sequence is not available. Germline CDR1 and CDR2: SGHRS and YFSETQ. This CDR3 is CASSFGSRETQYF.

This clone is medium-sized by frequency. The J gene is TRBJ1-2, the V gene TRBV11-2; TCRdb calls TRBD1, which cannot be checked without DNA. This CDR3 contains 13 residues. The coding DNA is unavailable. Germline V gives CDR1 SGHAT, CDR2 FQNNGV. This CDR3 is CASSLPYRRGYTF.

This clone is deemed large (0.1 to 1%) by its frequency. V usage is TRBV4-1 and J usage is TRBJ2-2; TCRdb reports TRBD2, a call that lacks DNA to check it against. CDR1 and CDR2 (germline): MGHRA, YSYEKL. This CDR3 spans 19 amino acids. No DNA accompanies this entry. CDR3 protein: CASSQKSGLAGPITGELFF.

By frequency, this clone is medium-sized. The J gene is TRBJ2-4, the V gene TRBV11-2. This CDR3 spans 13 amino acids. A DNA sequence was not provided. The germline gives CDR1 SGHAT, CDR2 FQNNGV. The CDR3 sequence is CASSLAGRNIQYF.

Its frequency marks this clone as medium-sized. V usage is TRBV5-4 and J usage is TRBJ1-1. CDR3 length: 14 amino acids. The DNA is unrecorded. Germline assignment: CDR1 SGHNT and CDR2 YYREEE (reference sequence). The CDR3 sequence: CASSLYKTNTEAFF.

This clone is identified as medium-sized from frequency. V is TRBV5-4 and J is TRBJ2-5. The CDR3 consists of 17 residues. The protein alone is recorded here. Germline CDR1 SGHNT, CDR2 YYREEE (reference sequence). The CDR3 region is CASSLVPARRGQETQYF.

Considering frequency, this clone is medium-sized (0.01 to 0.1%). The rearrangement links TRBV12-5 to TRBJ2-6; lacking DNA, the TRBD1 call made by TCRdb goes unchecked. The CDR3 has 18 amino acids. No coding sequence is recorded. The germline V gene has CDR1 LGHNT and CDR2 FRNRAP. CDR3 sequence reads: CASGCSCAGQSRANVLTF. The entire variable domain, with the rest obtained from reference TRBV12-5 and TRBJ2-6, is as follows: DARVTQTPRHKVTEMGQEVTMRCQPILGHNTVFWYRQTMMQGLELLAYFRNRAPLDDSGMPKDRFSAEMPDATLATLKIQPSEPRDSAVYFCASGCSCAGQSRANVLTFGAGSRLTVL.

Measured by frequency, this clone is medium-sized (0.01 to 0.1%). The chain combines TRBV5-1 with TRBJ2-4; the D gene TCRdb calls, TRBD2, cannot be checked with no DNA. The CDR3 is 13 residues long. The DNA sequence is not available. From germline, CDR1 is SGHRS and CDR2 YFSETQ. This CDR3 is CASSFGGDNIQYF.

Judged by frequency, this clone is medium-sized. The chain carries TRBV9 and TRBJ1-6; TCRdb reports TRBD1, a call that lacks DNA to check it against. CDR3 length equals 15 residues. A DNA sequence was not provided. Germline V gene lookup returns CDR1 SGDLS and CDR2 YYNGEE. CDR3 protein: CASSVRWGWDSPLHF.